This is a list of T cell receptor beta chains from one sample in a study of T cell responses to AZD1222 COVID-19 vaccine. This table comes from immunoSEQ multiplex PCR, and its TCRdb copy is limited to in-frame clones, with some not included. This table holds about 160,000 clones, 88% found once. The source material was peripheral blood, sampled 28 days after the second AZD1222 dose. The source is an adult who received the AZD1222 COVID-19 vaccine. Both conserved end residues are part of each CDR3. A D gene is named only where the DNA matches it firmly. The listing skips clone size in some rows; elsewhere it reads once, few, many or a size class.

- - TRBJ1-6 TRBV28 CASKGGGSPLHF TGTGCCAGCAAGGGGGGAGGTTCACCCCTCCACTTT
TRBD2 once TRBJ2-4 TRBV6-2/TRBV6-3 CASSSPAAGGSAKNIQYF TGTGCCAGCAGTTCGCCTGCAGCGGGGGGCTCAGCCAAAAACATTCAGTACTTC
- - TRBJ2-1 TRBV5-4 CATARDSGYNEQFF TGTGCCACCGCGAGGGATAGCGGTTACAATGAGCAGTTCTTC
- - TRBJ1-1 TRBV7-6 CASSLNPDSNTEAFF TGTGCCAGCAGCTTAAATCCGGATTCGAACACTGAAGCTTTCTTT
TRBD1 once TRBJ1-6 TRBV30 CAWRGWDRNSPLHF TGTGCCTGGAGAGGGTGGGACAGAAATTCACCCCTCCACTTT
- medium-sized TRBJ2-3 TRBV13 CASSDSRTDTQYF TGTGCCAGCAGTGATTCCCGGACAGATACGCAGTATTTT
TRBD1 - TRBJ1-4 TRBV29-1 CSAADRDLLGLLFF TGCAGCGCCGCCGACAGGGACCTTCTAGGTTTACTGTTTTTT
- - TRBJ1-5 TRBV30 CAWAIGTPYSNQPQHF TGTGCCTGGGCCATCGGGACACCATATAGCAATCAGCCCCAGCATTTT
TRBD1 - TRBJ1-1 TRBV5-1 CASRDREATEAFF TGCGCCAGCAGAGACAGGGAGGCCACTGAAGCTTTCTTT
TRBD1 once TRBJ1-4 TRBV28 CASSSTGREKLFF TGTGCCAGCAGTTCGACAGGGCGGGAAAAACTGTTTTTT
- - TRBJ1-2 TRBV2 CASIGPGASNYGYTF TGTGCCAGCATCGGACCAGGGGCGTCTAACTATGGCTACACCTTC
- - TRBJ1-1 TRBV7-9 CASSAPGGLSNTEAFF TGTGCCAGCAGCGCCCCTGGGGGCCTTAGCAACACTGAAGCTTTCTTT
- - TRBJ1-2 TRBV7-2 CASSPLGLGYGYTF TGTGCCAGCAGCCCGTTAGGGCTGGGGTATGGCTACACCTTC
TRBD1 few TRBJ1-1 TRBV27 CASSLSDRGRQAFF TGTGCCAGCAGTTTATCGGACAGGGGGCGCCAGGCTTTCTTT
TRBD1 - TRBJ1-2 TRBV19 CASKPGGAGGYTF TGTGCCAGTAAACCAGGGGGCGCGGGAGGCTACACCTTC
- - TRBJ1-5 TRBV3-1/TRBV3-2 CASSQVNNQPQHF TGTGCCAGCAGCCAAGTAAACAATCAGCCCCAGCATTTT
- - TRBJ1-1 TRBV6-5 CASRQDTFKAFF TGTGCCAGCAGACAAGACACGTTTAAAGCTTTCTTT
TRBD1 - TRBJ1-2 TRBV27 CASRKGTGYSRYTF TGTGCCAGCAGGAAAGGGACAGGGTATTCGCGCTACACCTTC
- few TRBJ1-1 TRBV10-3 CAISEGPRTDLGDTEAFF TGTGCCATCAGTGAGGGGCCCAGGACCGACCTAGGGGACACTGAAGCTTTCTTT
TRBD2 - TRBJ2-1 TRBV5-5 CASSTAGGPVNEQFF TGTGCCAGCAGCACCGCGGGGGGGCCCGTCAATGAGCAGTTCTTC
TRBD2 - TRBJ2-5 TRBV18 CASSPQSLASGEETQYF TGTGCCAGCTCACCTCAGAGTTTGGCTAGCGGTGAAGAGACCCAGTACTTC
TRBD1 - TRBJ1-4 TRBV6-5 CAVQGDSNEKLFF TGTGCCGTACAGGGGGATTCTAATGAAAAACTGTTTTTT
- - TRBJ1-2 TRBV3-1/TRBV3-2 CASSQDLGSGYTF TGTGCCAGCAGCCAAGACTTGGGTTCTGGCTACACCTTC
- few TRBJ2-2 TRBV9 CASSDLGVANTGELFF TGTGCCAGCAGCGACCTGGGGGTCGCGAACACCGGGGAGCTGTTTTTT
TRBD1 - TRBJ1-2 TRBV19 CASSEQGYGYTF TGTGCCAGTAGTGAACAGGGGTATGGCTACACCTTC
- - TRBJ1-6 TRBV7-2 CASSPESSGSPLHF TGTGCCAGCAGCCCGGAAAGCTCAGGTTCACCCCTCCACTTT
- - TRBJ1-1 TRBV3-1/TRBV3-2 CASSQGVRNTEAFF TGTGCCAGCAGCCAAGGGGTTCGGAACACTGAAGCTTTCTTT
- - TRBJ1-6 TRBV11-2 CASSSSGDNSPLHF TGTGCCAGCAGCTCCTCAGGGGATAATTCACCCCTCCACTTT
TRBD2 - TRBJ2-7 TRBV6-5 CASTPERGIYEQYF TGTGCCAGCACCCCCGAGCGGGGAATCTACGAGCAGTACTTC
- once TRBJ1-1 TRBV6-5 CASPNPQDTEAFF TGTGCCAGCCCCAACCCTCAGGACACTGAAGCTTTCTTT
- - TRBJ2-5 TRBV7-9 CASSSGGKETQYF TGTGCCAGCAGCTCCGGGGGTAAAGAGACCCAGTACTTC
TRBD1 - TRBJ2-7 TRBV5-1 CASSPGTVSYEQYF TGCGCCAGCAGCCCCGGGACAGTCTCCTACGAGCAGTACTTC
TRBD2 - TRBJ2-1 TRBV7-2 CASSPQRGAYNEQFF TGTGCCAGCAGCCCCCAGCGGGGGGCCTACAATGAGCAGTTCTTC
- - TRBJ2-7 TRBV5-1 CASSTRGVSYEQYF TGCGCCAGCAGCACCCGGGGAGTGTCCTACGAGCAGTACTTC
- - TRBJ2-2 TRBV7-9 CASSRDRYTGELFF TGTGCCAGCAGCCGCGACAGATACACCGGGGAGCTGTTTTTT
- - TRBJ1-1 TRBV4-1 CASRTENTEAFF TGCGCCAGCCGGACAGAAAACACTGAAGCTTTCTTT
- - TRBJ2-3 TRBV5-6 CASSWNKGSADTQYF TGTGCCAGCAGCTGGAACAAAGGGTCGGCAGATACGCAGTATTTT
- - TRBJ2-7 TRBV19 CASSPNYGILYEQYF TGTGCCAGTAGCCCCAATTACGGAATACTCTACGAGCAGTACTTC
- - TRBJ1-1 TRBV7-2 CASSSGRNTEAFF TGTGCCAGCAGCTCGGGCCGAAACACTGAAGCTTTCTTT
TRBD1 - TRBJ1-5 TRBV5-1 CASSPGTGWGFEPQHF TGCGCCAGCAGCCCCGGGACAGGCTGGGGCTTTGAGCCCCAGCATTTT
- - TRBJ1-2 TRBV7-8 CASIRSSMTGLDYGYTF TGTGCCAGCATCCGGTCCAGTATGACAGGCCTAGACTATGGCTACACCTTC
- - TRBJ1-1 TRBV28 CASTIGVTGTEAFF TGTGCCAGCACTATAGGGGTGACTGGCACTGAAGCTTTCTTT
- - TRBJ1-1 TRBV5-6 CASSLVQAEAFF TGTGCCAGCAGCTTGGTACAGGCTGAAGCTTTCTTT
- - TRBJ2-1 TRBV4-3 CASSQDPFGTYYNEQFF TGCGCCAGCAGCCAAGACCCCTTCGGGACATACTACAATGAGCAGTTCTTC